Given below is one T cell receptor beta chain in context. Sample treatment: oral pan-JAK inhibitor, 5-10 mg twice daily. The authors extracted RNA and reverse transcribed it into cDNA as the sequencing template. Clones were read by immunoSEQ multiplex PCR, and TCRdb kept only the in-frame ones, dropping some. Of about 74,000 clones listed, 29% are singletons. The data stem from a study of CD8+ T cells in alopecia areata. The germline V gene encodes CDR1 MNHEY and CDR2 SVGAGI. The CDR3 extends over 14 amino acids. The V and J ends lost 6 bases and 4 bases, in that order; junction bases with no gene match: 8.

This receptor was obtained from a human donor with alopecia areata. The J gene is TRBJ2-5, the V gene TRBV6-5; TRBD2 matches at 7 bases. Source: CD8+ T cells sorted from blood, taken at week 4, from a patient treated with tofacitinib. The CDR3 protein is CASSSREGPETQYF. The CDR3 nucleotides read TGTGCCAGCAGCTCGAGGGAGGGCCCAGAGACCCAGTACTTC.